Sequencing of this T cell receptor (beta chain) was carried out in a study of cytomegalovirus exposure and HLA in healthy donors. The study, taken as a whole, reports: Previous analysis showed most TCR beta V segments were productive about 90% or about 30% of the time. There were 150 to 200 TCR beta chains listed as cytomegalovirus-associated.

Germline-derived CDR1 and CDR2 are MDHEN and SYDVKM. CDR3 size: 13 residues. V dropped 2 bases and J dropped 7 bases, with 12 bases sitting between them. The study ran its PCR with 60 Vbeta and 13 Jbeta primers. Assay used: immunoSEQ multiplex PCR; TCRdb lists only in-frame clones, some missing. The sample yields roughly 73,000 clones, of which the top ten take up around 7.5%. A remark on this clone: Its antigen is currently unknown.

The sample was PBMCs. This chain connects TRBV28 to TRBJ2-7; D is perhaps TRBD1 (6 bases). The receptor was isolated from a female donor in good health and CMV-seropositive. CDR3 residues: CASSLGGGSEQYF. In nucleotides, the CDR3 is TGTGCCAGCAGTTTAGGGGGCGGCTCAGAGCAGTACTTC.